Listed here are 6 T cell receptor beta chains from one sample, sequenced in a study of cytomegalovirus exposure and HLA in healthy donors (dated by TCRdb to 2017 to 2019). Receptors were amplified or captured by the immunoSEQ multiplex PCR assay. For the multiplex PCR, a mixture combining 60 forward primers for TCR Vbeta segments and 13 reverse primers for TCR Jbeta segments was used. TCRdb provides this immuneACCESS table in a form limited to in-frame rearrangements. Some clones are lacking; in checked studies, under half of them reflect an unresolved V gene, and why the rest are absent is not known. The table for this sample lists 80,000 to 130,000 clones; more than 75% of them were counted only once. The ten most abundant clones make up 4% of the sample. Sequencing was performed on PBMCs. These receptors were obtained from a woman aged 50 to 60 in good health and CMV-seropositive.

The chain employs TRBV30 and TRBJ2-1, with D unresolved. Trimming left V 4 bases short and J 2 bases short, with 9 bases between. The CDR3 is 13 amino acids. CDR1 is GTSNPN and CDR2 is SVGIG in the germline V gene (reference sequence). In nucleotides, the CDR3 is TGTGCCTGGAAACAGACAACCTACAATGAGCAGTTCTTC. It translates to CAWKQTTYNEQFF.

The gene calls are TRBV27 and TRBJ1-4; D might be TRBD1 (5 bases). The CDR3 covers 15 residues. CDR1 MNHEY and CDR2 SMNVEV come from the germline V gene (reference sequence). Trimming removed 4 bases at V and 8 bases at J, with 17 bases between. The DNA of the CDR3 is TGTGCCAGCAGTTCGGGGGACTTTCGGGGGGAAAAACTGTTTTTT. It yields the protein CASSSGDFRGEKLFF.

This clone has just one count. CDR3 sequence: CASSLGRANNYGYTF. As DNA, the CDR3 is TGCGCCAGCAGCTTGGGCAGGGCTAATAACTATGGCTACACCTTC. The J gene is TRBJ1-2, the V gene TRBV5-1; possible D gene TRBD1, 5 bases. This CDR3 has 15 residues. V lost 0 bases and J lost 1, with 10 bases in between. Germline V CDR1 and CDR2: SGHRS, YFSETQ.

The gene calls are TRBV29-1 and TRBJ2-6; 9 nucleotides agree with TRBD2. Germline assignment: CDR1 SQVTM and CDR2 ANQGSEA. Unmatched junction bases numbered 28, after V lost 6 bases and J lost 4 bases. The CDR3 runs to 22 residues. The CDR3 protein is CSVTWGQPQISGRSYGANVLTF. CDR3 nucleotide sequence: TGCAGCGTAACCTGGGGACAGCCTCAAATTAGCGGGAGATCTTACGGGGCCAACGTCCTGACTTTC.

The chain joins TRBV4-2 to TRBJ2-7, with TRBD2 matching 10 bases. This CDR3 has 16 residues. Germline CDR1 LGHNA, CDR2 YNFKEQ. V was clipped by 4 bases and J by 0 bases; unmatched bases: 6. Written as DNA, the CDR3 is TGTGCCAGCAGCCGTATTAGCGGGGGGAACTCCTACGAGCAGTACTTC. This translates into CASSRISGGNSYEQYF.

The chain is built from TRBV5-1 and TRBJ2-3; maybe TRBD1 (6 bases). Germline loops: CDR1 SGHRS, CDR2 YFSETQ. The V and J ends lost 0 bases and 1 base respectively, with 24 bases between them. The CDR3 extends over 20 amino acids. The CDR3 spells CASSLALMGARTFRTDTQYF. The CDR3 bases are TGCGCCAGCAGCTTGGCCCTGATGGGGGCGAGAACCTTCCGCACAGATACGCAGTATTTT.